The clone carrying this T cell receptor beta chain was counted between two and nine times. As yet, its antigen is unknown. Before sequencing took place, the ViraFEST assay used viral peptide pools to expand antigen-specific CD4+ T cells. At the end of 10 days of culture, CD4+ T cells were isolated. Each person got two doses of an mRNA SARS-CoV-2 vaccine, BNT162b2 or mRNA-1273. No vaccinee had earlier SARS-CoV-2 infection, and nucleocapsid antibodies were negative. The authors exchanged half the medium for IL-2 medium on days 3 and 7. This sample was included in a study of vaccination effects on CD4 cells after COVID-19. Here immunoSEQ multiplex PCR was the method, and the copy in TCRdb shows in-frame clones only, minus some. The profile covers about 32,000 clones, with around three quarters appearing a single time and more than 10% taken by the ten largest. This TCR was sampled from a human donor who received a COVID-19 vaccine. This specimen consisted of CD4+ T cells from PBMCs cultured with HCoV-229E spike peptides, obtained after COVID-19 vaccination.

DNA for the CDR3: TGTGCCAGCAGACCCGGGATCGCGGAACAGCCCCAGCATTTT. Its protein product is CASRPGIAEQPQHF. The V and J genes are TRBV7-2 and TRBJ1-5, with D unclear. Trimming cost V 6 bases and J 7 bases, with 16 bases left between them. Germline CDR1 SGHTA, CDR2 FQGNSA. The CDR3 contains 14 residues.